These T cell receptor beta chains were read from a single sample in a study of T cells in Graves' hyperthyroidism and ophthalmopathy. TCRdb processed the multiplex PCR reads anew with MiXCR; each CDR3 protein has one entry. Among approximately 710,000 distinct CDR3 sequences listed, roughly 17% were seen once. Sequenced sample: blood. Every receptor here comes from a man aged 50 to 60 with Graves' hyperthyroidism. Each CDR3 is given with its conserved first and last residue. The D gene is left open where the match is weak. For some rows the clone size is stated as once, few or many, or as a class when expanded; others skip it.

clone_size: few
j_call: TRBJ1-6
v_call: TRBV7-9
d_call: NA
cdr3_nt: TGTGCCAGCAGGAAACAGGGCCAGAATTCACCCCTCCACTTT
cdr3_aa: CASRKQGQNSPLHF

clone_size: many
j_call: TRBJ1-3
v_call: TRBV7-9
d_call: NA
cdr3_nt: TGTGCCAGCAGCTTAGATGGGCAGAGAAACACCATATATTTT
cdr3_aa: CASSLDGQRNTIYF

clone_size: NA
j_call: TRBJ2-1
v_call: TRBV19
d_call: TRBD1
cdr3_nt: TGTGCCAGTGCTAACCCTCGACAGGGGAAGGATGAGCAGTTCTTC
cdr3_aa: CASANPRQGKDEQFF

clone_size: few
j_call: TRBJ1-5
v_call: TRBV28
d_call: NA
cdr3_nt: TGTGCCAGCAGTTTAGGGCAGGGGATCAATCGGCCCCAGCATTTT
cdr3_aa: CASSLGQGINRPQHF

clone_size: NA
j_call: TRBJ1-4
v_call: TRBV5-1
d_call: NA
cdr3_nt: TGCGCCAGCAGCTTGGTACGGGGCATTAATGAAAGACTGTTTTTT
cdr3_aa: CASSLVRGINERLFF

clone_size: once
j_call: TRBJ2-7
v_call: TRBV18
d_call: TRBD1
cdr3_nt: TGTGCCAGCTCACCGCCGGGACAGGGGGCAGAGCAGTACTTC
cdr3_aa: CASSPPGQGAEQYF

clone_size: many
j_call: TRBJ2-2
v_call: TRBV28
d_call: TRBD1
cdr3_nt: TGTGCCAGCAGTTTTAGTACTGGAAGGTTGGGACAGGTCTCCGGGGAGCTGTTTTTT
cdr3_aa: CASSFSTGRLGQVSGELFF

clone_size: many
j_call: TRBJ2-1
v_call: TRBV19
d_call: TRBD2
cdr3_nt: TGTGCCAGTAGTGTCGGACTAGCGGGAGCCTACAATGAGCAGTTCTTC
cdr3_aa: CASSVGLAGAYNEQFF

clone_size: few
j_call: TRBJ2-5
v_call: TRBV6-1
d_call: NA
cdr3_nt: TGTGCCAGCAGTGAAAGCATGAGGGGGGAATGGGAGACCCAGTACTTC
cdr3_aa: CASSESMRGEWETQYF

clone_size: many
j_call: TRBJ2-7
v_call: TRBV7-2
d_call: TRBD1
cdr3_nt: TGTGCCAGCGGCTTAACAGGGGGCGTGGGTGAGCAGTACTTC
cdr3_aa: CASGLTGGVGEQYF

clone_size: NA
j_call: TRBJ2-7
v_call: TRBV27
d_call: NA
cdr3_nt: TGTGCCAGCAGTTTCACACAAACTTACGAGCAGTACTTC
cdr3_aa: CASSFTQTYEQYF

clone_size: NA
j_call: TRBJ2-1
v_call: TRBV20-1
d_call: NA
cdr3_nt: TGCAGTGCTAGTCGCCTTGAGCAGTTCTTC
cdr3_aa: CSASRLEQFF

clone_size: many
j_call: TRBJ2-5
v_call: TRBV6-1
d_call: NA
cdr3_nt: TGTGCCAGCAGTTATACGGGGACAAACCAAGAGACCCAGTACTTC
cdr3_aa: CASSYTGTNQETQYF

clone_size: many
j_call: TRBJ2-1
v_call: TRBV11-2
d_call: TRBD1
cdr3_nt: TGTGCCAGCAGCGTGGTTGCGACAGGGGGATCCAATGAGCAGTTCTTC
cdr3_aa: CASSVVATGGSNEQFF

clone_size: many
j_call: TRBJ2-1
v_call: TRBV20-1
d_call: TRBD1
cdr3_nt: TGCAGTGCTAGAGATGCGGACAGGGCAGGCAATGAGCAGTTCTTC
cdr3_aa: CSARDADRAGNEQFF

clone_size: NA
j_call: TRBJ2-3
v_call: TRBV7-9
d_call: TRBD2
cdr3_nt: TGTGCCAGCACCCCTGGGGGACTAGCGGCCACAGATACGCAGTATTTT
cdr3_aa: CASTPGGLAATDTQYF

clone_size: many
j_call: TRBJ1-1
v_call: TRBV28
d_call: NA
cdr3_nt: TGTGCCAGCAGTTTCGCGAATCTGGGTACTGAAGCTTTCTTT
cdr3_aa: CASSFANLGTEAFF

clone_size: many
j_call: TRBJ2-2
v_call: TRBV6-6
d_call: NA
cdr3_nt: TGTGCCAGCAGTTATTCGACCCGAAGCACCGGGGAGCTGTTTTTT
cdr3_aa: CASSYSTRSTGELFF

clone_size: NA
j_call: TRBJ1-2
v_call: TRBV19
d_call: NA
cdr3_nt: TGTGCCAGTAGTAGGGGTGGCAGGATATATGGCTACACCTTC
cdr3_aa: CASSRGGRIYGYTF

clone_size: many
j_call: TRBJ1-2
v_call: TRBV27
d_call: NA
cdr3_nt: TGTGCCAGCAGTTTATCCGAGGACGGACTTTATGGCTACACCTTC
cdr3_aa: CASSLSEDGLYGYTF

clone_size: many
j_call: TRBJ1-3
v_call: TRBV28
d_call: NA
cdr3_nt: TGTGCCAGCAGTCCTGCCGGGACTGTTGGAAACACCATATATTTT
cdr3_aa: CASSPAGTVGNTIYF

clone_size: NA
j_call: TRBJ2-1
v_call: TRBV9
d_call: TRBD1
cdr3_nt: TGTGCCAGCAGCGAGAGGACAGGACCCTACAATGAGCAGTTCTTC
cdr3_aa: CASSERTGPYNEQFF

clone_size: NA
j_call: TRBJ1-1
v_call: TRBV19
d_call: NA
cdr3_nt: TGTGCCAGTAGTTCTCCCCGGACTCAGAACACTGAAGCTTTCTTT
cdr3_aa: CASSSPRTQNTEAFF

clone_size: NA
j_call: TRBJ2-5
v_call: TRBV29-1
d_call: NA
cdr3_nt: TGCAGCGTTGAAGATGTTTTCTGGGGTGGAGAGACCCAGTACTTC
cdr3_aa: CSVEDVFWGGETQYF

clone_size: many
j_call: TRBJ2-1
v_call: TRBV5-1
d_call: NA
cdr3_nt: TGCGCCAGCAGCTGGGGGGGGCGCGTGAATGAGCAGTTCTTC
cdr3_aa: CASSWGGRVNEQFF

clone_size: few
j_call: TRBJ1-4
v_call: TRBV6-5
d_call: TRBD1
cdr3_nt: TGTGCCAGCAGTTTCACAGGGGGCCGGGCTAATGAAAAACTGTTTTTT
cdr3_aa: CASSFTGGRANEKLFF

clone_size: few
j_call: TRBJ2-7
v_call: TRBV28
d_call: NA
cdr3_nt: TGTGCCAGCAGTTTTCCCTTCCAGGGCTACGAGCAGTACTTC
cdr3_aa: CASSFPFQGYEQYF

clone_size: NA
j_call: TRBJ1-4
v_call: TRBV28
d_call: NA
cdr3_nt: TGTGCCAGCAGTTTAGAAACACGGACGGAAAAACTGTTTTTT
cdr3_aa: CASSLETRTEKLFF

clone_size: few
j_call: TRBJ2-2
v_call: TRBV25-1
d_call: NA
cdr3_nt: TGTGCCAGCAGGGGGTTGCGGGATAACACCGGGGAGCTGTTTTTT
cdr3_aa: CASRGLRDNTGELFF

clone_size: many
j_call: TRBJ2-1
v_call: TRBV2
d_call: TRBD2
cdr3_nt: TGTGCCAGCAGTCCGGGACTAGCGGAATACAATGAGCAGTTCTTC
cdr3_aa: CASSPGLAEYNEQFF

clone_size: NA
j_call: TRBJ2-7
v_call: TRBV6-5
d_call: NA
cdr3_nt: TGTGCCAGCAGTTACTCTCTGGCGGCAAATTACGAGCAGTACTTC
cdr3_aa: CASSYSLAANYEQYF

clone_size: many
j_call: TRBJ2-2
v_call: TRBV11-3
d_call: TRBD1
cdr3_nt: TGTGCCAGCAGGTTGACAGGGACCACCGGGGAGCTGTTTTTT
cdr3_aa: CASRLTGTTGELFF

clone_size: many
j_call: TRBJ2-1
v_call: TRBV29-1
d_call: NA
cdr3_nt: TGCAGCGTTGAGAAAGATAGAAACAATGAGCAGTTCTTC
cdr3_aa: CSVEKDRNNEQFF

clone_size: many
j_call: TRBJ2-1
v_call: TRBV10-1
d_call: NA
cdr3_nt: TGCGCCAGCAGTGATAATCCAGGGCGTCATCTCAATGAGCAGTTCTTC
cdr3_aa: CASSDNPGRHLNEQFF

clone_size: NA
j_call: TRBJ1-1
v_call: TRBV5-1
d_call: NA
cdr3_nt: TGCGCCAGCAGCGACCCAAGGGGAATGAACACTGAAGCTTTCTTT
cdr3_aa: CASSDPRGMNTEAFF

clone_size: NA
j_call: TRBJ1-1
v_call: TRBV19
d_call: NA
cdr3_nt: TGTGCCAGTAGTATAACTGGGTCGGGGAACACTGAAGCTTTCTTT
cdr3_aa: CASSITGSGNTEAFF

clone_size: few
j_call: TRBJ1-6
v_call: TRBV28
d_call: NA
cdr3_nt: TGTGCCAGCAGTTTCCCCCTCCACTTT
cdr3_aa: CASSFPLHF

clone_size: many
j_call: TRBJ2-5
v_call: TRBV2
d_call: NA
cdr3_nt: TGTGCCAGCAGTGCGGGGGGCCTAGAGACCCAGTACTTC
cdr3_aa: CASSAGGLETQYF

clone_size: many
j_call: TRBJ2-1
v_call: TRBV19
d_call: NA
cdr3_nt: TGTGCCAGTAGTCTTCGACAGAGAGGGGTCTACAATGAGCAGTTCTTC
cdr3_aa: CASSLRQRGVYNEQFF

clone_size: NA
j_call: TRBJ2-2
v_call: TRBV11-2
d_call: NA
cdr3_nt: TGTGCCAGCAGCTTATCGGGCGGCGCGAACACCGGGGAGCTGTTTTTT
cdr3_aa: CASSLSGGANTGELFF

clone_size: many
j_call: TRBJ1-3
v_call: TRBV3-1
d_call: NA
cdr3_nt: TGTGCCAGCAGCCAAGTAAGGGGAAACTCTGGAAACACCATATATTTT
cdr3_aa: CASSQVRGNSGNTIYF

clone_size: many
j_call: TRBJ2-1
v_call: TRBV28
d_call: TRBD2
cdr3_nt: TGTGCCAGCAGTTTTTACGCGGGGGGGATGAGGGGCAATGAGCAGTTCTTC
cdr3_aa: CASSFYAGGMRGNEQFF

clone_size: many
j_call: TRBJ2-1
v_call: TRBV11-2
d_call: NA
cdr3_nt: TGTGCCAGCAGCTGGGCCAATGAGCAGTTCTTC
cdr3_aa: CASSWANEQFF

clone_size: NA
j_call: TRBJ2-7
v_call: TRBV2
d_call: TRBD1
cdr3_nt: TGTGCCAGCAGAAACGGACAGGCGGGCGAGCAGTACTTC
cdr3_aa: CASRNGQAGEQYF

clone_size: few
j_call: TRBJ1-2
v_call: TRBV28
d_call: TRBD1
cdr3_nt: TGTGCCAGCAGTTTAGGGGGGACAGGGTATGGCTACACCTTC
cdr3_aa: CASSLGGTGYGYTF

clone_size: many
j_call: TRBJ2-5
v_call: TRBV19
d_call: NA
cdr3_nt: TGTGCCAGTATGGTCGGAGAGACCCAGTACTTC
cdr3_aa: CASMVGETQYF